Below, one TCR beta chain is given with its context. These data are taken from a study of blood T cell repertoires in COVID-19. On the study more broadly: Sites across the United States, Italy and Spain contributed samples from acute and convalescent COVID-19. The cDNA or gDNA used as material had been derived from T cells, B-cell-depleted T cells, or PBMCs.

This CDR3 spans 16 amino acids. As originally analysed: From reference gene primer amplification, estimates of nucleated cell counts were derived. Method: immunoSEQ multiplex PCR; TCRdb's copy keeps in-frame clones and lacks some. The V and J calls and the clone size are those of that table, but D and trimming were determined from the DNA. The data contain about 170,000 clones, less than 85% of them singletons. The V and J genes are TRBV21-1 and TRBJ1-5. TRBV21-1 is designated a pseudogene. What was sequenced was peripheral blood. This TCR came from a woman over 75 with acute or convalescent COVID-19. The CDR3 DNA follows: TGTGCCAGCAGGCGAAAGTACGTGGGAGGCAATCAGCCCCAGCATTTT. As protein: CASRRKYVGGNQPQHF.